This T cell receptor (beta chain) came from a study of OX40 agonist ivuxolimab in advanced cancers. Background on the study: Ivuxolimab was administered intravenously to patients at 0.01 to 10 mg/kg every 2 weeks. Each dose-escalation patient presented with hepatocellular carcinoma, melanoma, renal cell or head and neck cancer. Subjects had a mean age of roughly 57 years, with a range of 23 to 79; 82.7% were male. Overall study results and limits: Researchers report that CD8+ T cells had, on average, more expanded clones than CD4+.

A remark on this clone: Its antigen is unknown.

V lost 3 bases to trimming and J lost 1 base, with 12 bases between them. The germline V gene encodes CDR1 GTSNPN and CDR2 SVGIG (reference sequence). This CDR3 has 15 residues. TCRdb keeps only in-frame clones here, not all; method: immunoSEQ multiplex PCR. The table includes around 49,000 clones, approximately 79% detected once. The source was CD4+ or CD8+ T cells sorted from blood, collected in a trial of the OX40 agonist ivuxolimab. The source is an adult with an advanced solid tumor such as melanoma, head and neck, liver or kidney cancer. The chain has TRBV30 and TRBJ1-4; D gene uncertain. CDR3 bases: TGTGCCTGGAGGAAGGCGGCTATAACTAATGAAAAACTGTTTTTT. It yields the protein CAWRKAAITNEKLFF. The complete variable domain, with remaining parts taken from reference TRBV30 and TRBJ1-4, reads SQTIHQWPATLVQPVGSPLSLECTVEGTSNPNLYWYRQAAGRGLQLLFYSVGIGQISSEVPQNLSASRPQDRQFILSSKKLLLSDSGFYLCAWRKAAITNEKLFFGSGTQLSVL.